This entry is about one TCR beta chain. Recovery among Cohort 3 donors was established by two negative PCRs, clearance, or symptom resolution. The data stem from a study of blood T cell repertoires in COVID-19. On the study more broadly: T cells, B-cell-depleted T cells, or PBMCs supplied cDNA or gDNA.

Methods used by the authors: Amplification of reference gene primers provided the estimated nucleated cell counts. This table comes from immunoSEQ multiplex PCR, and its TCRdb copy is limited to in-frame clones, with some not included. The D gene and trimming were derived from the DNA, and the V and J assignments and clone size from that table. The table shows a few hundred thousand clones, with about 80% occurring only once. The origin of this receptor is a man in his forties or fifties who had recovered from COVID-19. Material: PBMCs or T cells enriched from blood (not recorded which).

The CDR3 loop reads CASSVQGTSGNTIYF. The CDR3 nucleotides are TGCGCCAGCAGCGTCCAGGGGACCTCTGGAAACACCATATATTTT. The chain joins TRBV5-1 to TRBJ1-3, with D possibly matching TRBD1 (6 bases). V lost 4 bases, J lost 0 bases, and 11 bases lay in between. Germline loops: CDR1 SGHRS, CDR2 YFSETQ. CDR3 length equals 15 residues.